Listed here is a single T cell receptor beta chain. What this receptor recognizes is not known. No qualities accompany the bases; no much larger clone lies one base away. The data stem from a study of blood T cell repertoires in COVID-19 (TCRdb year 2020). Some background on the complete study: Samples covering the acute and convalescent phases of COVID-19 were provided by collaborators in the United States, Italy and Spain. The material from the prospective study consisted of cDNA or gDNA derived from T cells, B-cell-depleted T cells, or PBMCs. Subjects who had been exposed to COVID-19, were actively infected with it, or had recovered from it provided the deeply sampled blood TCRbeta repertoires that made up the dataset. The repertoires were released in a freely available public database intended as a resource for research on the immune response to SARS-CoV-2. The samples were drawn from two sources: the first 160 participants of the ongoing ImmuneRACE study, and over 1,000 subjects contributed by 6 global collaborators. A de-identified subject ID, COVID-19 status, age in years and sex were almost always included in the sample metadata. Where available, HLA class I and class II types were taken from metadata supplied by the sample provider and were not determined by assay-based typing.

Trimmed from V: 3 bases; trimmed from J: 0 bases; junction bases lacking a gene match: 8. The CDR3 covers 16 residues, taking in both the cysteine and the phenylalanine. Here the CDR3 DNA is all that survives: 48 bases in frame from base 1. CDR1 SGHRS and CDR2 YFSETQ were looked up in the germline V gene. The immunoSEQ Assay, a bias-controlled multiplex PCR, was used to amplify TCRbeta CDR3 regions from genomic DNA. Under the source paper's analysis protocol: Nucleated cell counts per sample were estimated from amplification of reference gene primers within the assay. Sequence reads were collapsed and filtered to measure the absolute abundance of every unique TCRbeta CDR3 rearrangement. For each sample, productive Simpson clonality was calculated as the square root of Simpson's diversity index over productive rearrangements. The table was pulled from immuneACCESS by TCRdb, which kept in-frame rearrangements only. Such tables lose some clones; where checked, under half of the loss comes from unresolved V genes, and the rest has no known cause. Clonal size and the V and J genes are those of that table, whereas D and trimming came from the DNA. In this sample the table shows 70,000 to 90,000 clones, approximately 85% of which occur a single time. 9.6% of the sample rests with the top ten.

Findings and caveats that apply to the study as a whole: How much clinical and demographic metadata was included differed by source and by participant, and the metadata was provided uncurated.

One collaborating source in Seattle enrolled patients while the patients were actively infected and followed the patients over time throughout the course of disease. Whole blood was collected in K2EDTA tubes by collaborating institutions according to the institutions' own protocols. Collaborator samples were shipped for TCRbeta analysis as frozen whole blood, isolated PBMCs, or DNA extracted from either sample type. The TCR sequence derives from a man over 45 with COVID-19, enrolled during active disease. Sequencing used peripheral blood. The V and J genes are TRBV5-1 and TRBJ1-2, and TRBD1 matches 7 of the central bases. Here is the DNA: TGCGCCAGCAGCTCCCGTCCCGGGACAGCTAACTATGGCTACACCTTC. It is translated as CASSSRPGTANYGYTF. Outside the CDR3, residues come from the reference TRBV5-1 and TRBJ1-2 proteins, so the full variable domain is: KAGVTQTPRYLIKTRGQQVTLSCSPISGHRSVSWYQQTPGQGLQFLFEYFSETQRNKGNFPGRFSGRQFSNSRSEMNVSTLELGDSALYLCASSSRPGTANYGYTFGSGTRLTVV.